The T cell receptor beta chain under discussion was sequenced for a study of blood T cell repertoires in COVID-19. As for the study in general: Material from acute and convalescent COVID-19 was sourced from the United States, Italy and Spain.

Data came from immunoSEQ multiplex PCR; TCRdb stores just in-frame clones and leaves some out. The sample comprises 400,000 to 550,000 clones, roughly 87% of which are singletons, and about 2.1% rests with the top ten. This TCR derives from a woman aged 18-29 years with acute COVID-19. Sequencing was carried out using PBMCs or T cells enriched from blood (not recorded which).

DNA for the CDR3: TGTGCCACCAGTGAGTCCGGGACAGGGGGCAATGGGAATGAGCAGTTCTTC. This sequence encodes CATSESGTGGNGNEQFF. The chain is built from TRBV24-1 and TRBJ2-1; 12 positions match TRBD1. This CDR3 is 17 amino acids long. Germline V gene data show CDR1 as KGHDR and CDR2 as SFDVKD. The ends lost 4 bases at V and 7 bases at J; junction bases unmatched: 10.